A selection of T cell receptor beta chains follows, all from one sample in a study of blood T cell repertoires in COVID-19. Repertoires were generated with immunoSEQ multiplex PCR, while TCRdb's copy carries only in-frame clones and drops some. The sample lists 250,000 to 350,000 clones, under 95% seen once, with 15% to 20% in the top ten. The sample comprised PBMCs or T cells enriched from blood (not recorded which). The receptors were gathered from a woman in her 30s who had recovered from COVID-19. Both conserved end residues are part of each CDR3. The order of the fields is J gene, CDR3 length, V gene, clone size, D gene, CDR3 DNA, CDR3 protein. A D gene is named only where the DNA matches it firmly. Size is stated for part of the rows, as once, few or many counts, or as a class when the clone is expanded.

TRBJ1-5 15 TRBV7-2 NA NA TGTGCCAGCAGCCCCCGCGCTTCCGGCAATCAGCCCCAGCATTTT CASSPRASGNQPQHF
TRBJ2-3 16 TRBV30 NA TRBD2 TGTGCCGGAGAAATAGCGGGGGGGCGTGTGGGAGATACGCAGTATTTT CAGEIAGGRVGDTQYF
TRBJ2-5 16 TRBV5-1 NA NA TGCGCCAGCAGCCCCAACGGAGGGGCCCTCCAAGAGACCCAGTACTTC CASSPNGGALQETQYF
TRBJ2-3 11 TRBV10-3 NA NA TGTGCCATCACGAGTGGAGATACGCAGTATTTT CAITSGDTQYF
TRBJ1-6 17 TRBV5-1 NA TRBD1 TGCGCCAGCTCTACCGGGACAGGTGATCTCTATAATTCACCCCTCCACTTT CASSTGTGDLYNSPLHF
TRBJ1-5 16 TRBV3-1/TRBV3-2 NA NA TGTGCCAGCAGCCAAGCCCCGCCGGGGAGCAATCAGCCCCAGCATTTT CASSQAPPGSNQPQHF
TRBJ1-6 14 TRBV27 NA NA TGTGCCAGCAGTTTAAAAGGGGGGGATTCACCCCTCCACTTT CASSLKGGDSPLHF
TRBJ1-6 14 TRBV2 once TRBD1 TGTGCCAGCAGTGTACAGGGGGCTAGGTCACCCCTCCACTTT CASSVQGARSPLHF
TRBJ2-1 15 TRBV7-2 NA TRBD1 TGTGCCAGCAGCCTGGGACAGGGGACCTACAATGAGCAGTTCTTC CASSLGQGTYNEQFF
TRBJ1-2 13 TRBV2 NA NA TGTGCCAGCAGTGAAGATCTCTCTCTCGGCTACACCTTC CASSEDLSLGYTF
TRBJ1-3 16 TRBV9 NA NA TGTGCCAGCAGCGTAGACCCTCTATTCTCTGGAAACACCATATATTTT CASSVDPLFSGNTIYF
TRBJ2-3 17 TRBV11-3 NA TRBD1 TGTGCCAGCAGCTTAATTTCAGGACAGGGCCGCACAGATACGCAGTATTTT CASSLISGQGRTDTQYF
TRBJ1-2 15 TRBV7-2 NA NA TGTGCCAGCAGCTTAGCGGGCAGGACTAACTATGGCTACACCTTC CASSLAGRTNYGYTF
TRBJ1-2 18 TRBV11-2 NA NA TGTGCCAGCAGAAAGGGGAGGGGCGGGACCGCTTCTAACTATGGCTACACCTTC CASRKGRGGTASNYGYTF
TRBJ1-5 14 TRBV19 NA NA TGTGCCAGTAGTATAGCCAGCGGCAATCAGCCCCAGCATTTT CASSIASGNQPQHF
TRBJ2-7 14 TRBV29-1 NA NA TGCAGCGTTGAGTTCGAGGGGGTCTCCTACGAGCAGTACTTC CSVEFEGVSYEQYF
TRBJ1-2 13 TRBV15 NA NA TGTGCCACCAGCAGAGACAGGGGCTATGGCTACACCTTC CATSRDRGYGYTF
TRBJ2-1 18 TRBV7-9 NA TRBD2 TGTGCCAGCAGCTTAGAAGGGACTAGCGGGAGGGCATACAATGAGCAGTTCTTC CASSLEGTSGRAYNEQFF
TRBJ2-1 13 TRBV2 NA NA TGTGCCAGCAGTGAAACGGTACGTGGTGAGCAGTTCTTC CASSETVRGEQFF
TRBJ1-1 14 TRBV28 NA NA TGTGCCAGCAGTTCACACACAGGGTTGGCTGAAGCTTTCTTT CASSSHTGLAEAFF
TRBJ1-1 12 TRBV6-6 NA NA TGTGCCAGCAGTCCTTCTCCCCTTGAAGCTTTCTTT CASSPSPLEAFF
TRBJ2-1 16 TRBV15 NA TRBD2 TGTGCCACCAGCAGAGATAAGGCTAGCGGGAGAAGTGAGCAGTTCTTC CATSRDKASGRSEQFF
TRBJ2-7 17 TRBV28 NA TRBD2 TGTGCCAGCAGTTTACGGGGACTAGCGGGGGGGCCCCACGAGCAGTACTTC CASSLRGLAGGPHEQYF
TRBJ2-6 18 TRBV28 few TRBD1 TGTGCCAGCAGTCCCTCCGGGACAGCCCCATCTGGGGCCAACGTCCTGACTTTC CASSPSGTAPSGANVLTF
TRBJ2-7 14 TRBV28 NA TRBD1 TGTGCCAGCAGAACCGCGGGACAGGGGTACGAGCAGTACTTC CASRTAGQGYEQYF
TRBJ2-1 15 TRBV19 NA NA TGTGCCAGTAGTGATAGAGCGCGAGGCTACAATGAGCAGTTCTTC CASSDRARGYNEQFF
TRBJ2-3 15 TRBV29-1 once TRBD2 TGCAGCGTTGGCCGTAGACTAGCGCAGACAGATACGCAGTATTTT CSVGRRLAQTDTQYF
TRBJ2-7 15 TRBV11-2 NA NA TGTGCCAGCAGCTTCAACCCGGGAGCGAGGGACGAGCAGTACTTC CASSFNPGARDEQYF
TRBJ1-1 14 TRBV5-1 NA NA TGCGCCAGCAGCGTGACAGGAATGAACACTGAAGCTTTCTTT CASSVTGMNTEAFF
TRBJ1-5 13 TRBV6-2/TRBV6-3 few NA TGTGCCAGCAGACCTACAGGGTACCAGCCCCAGCATTTT CASRPTGYQPQHF
TRBJ1-1 13 TRBV12-3/TRBV12-4 NA TRBD1 TGTGCCAGCAATACAGGGGGGTTCACTGAAGCTTTCTTT CASNTGGFTEAFF
TRBJ1-5 15 TRBV4-1 NA NA TGCGCCAGCAGCCAAGATGGGAGGGAGTCTCAGCCCCAGCATTTT CASSQDGRESQPQHF
TRBJ1-1 14 TRBV19 NA NA TGTGCCAGTAGTATAACAGATATGAACACTGAAGCTTTCTTT CASSITDMNTEAFF
TRBJ1-3 14 TRBV6-5 NA NA TGTGCCAGCGGCGACTGGAGCTCTGGAAACACCATATATTTT CASGDWSSGNTIYF
TRBJ2-7 14 TRBV6-2/TRBV6-3 NA NA TGTGCCAGCAGTTGGGGTAGAGGGGGCTACGAGCAGTACTTC CASSWGRGGYEQYF
TRBJ1-1 14 TRBV7-8 NA NA TGTGCCAGCAGCTTAAGGAGTTTTAACACTGAAGCTTTCTTT CASSLRSFNTEAFF
TRBJ2-3 15 TRBV15 NA TRBD1 TGTGCCACCAGCGGGACAGGGACGGGCACAGATACGCAGTATTTT CATSGTGTGTDTQYF
TRBJ2-5 13 TRBV7-3 once NA TGTGCCAGCAGCCCAGGGGCGCAAGAGACCCAGTACTTC CASSPGAQETQYF
TRBJ2-7 14 TRBV18 once NA TGTGCCAGCTCACCAACGCAGGGGAAGGACGAGCAGTACTTC CASSPTQGKDEQYF
TRBJ2-2 14 TRBV9 NA NA TGTGCCAGCAGCGGGCGACAGTACACCGGGGAGCTGTTTTTT CASSGRQYTGELFF
TRBJ2-3 16 TRBV5-8 NA TRBD2 TGTGCCAGCAGCTTAGGACTAGCGGGAGAATCAGATACGCAGTATTTT CASSLGLAGESDTQYF
TRBJ2-1 16 TRBV6-2/TRBV6-3 NA NA TGTGCCAGCAGTTACAGTCCGGGGTCGGTGTCAAATGAGCAGTTCTTC CASSYSPGSVSNEQFF
TRBJ2-3 14 TRBV7-2 NA TRBD2 TGTGCCAGCAGCCAGACTAGCATGGTAGATACGCAGTATTTT CASSQTSMVDTQYF
TRBJ1-5 16 TRBV10-1 NA TRBD1 TGCGCCAGCAGTGAGTCAGACAGGGGTGGCAATCAGCCCCAGCATTTT CASSESDRGGNQPQHF